Shown below are 22 T cell receptor beta chains from a single sample sequenced in a study of blood T cell repertoires in COVID-19. The method was immunoSEQ multiplex PCR; TCRdb's version includes in-frame clones alone and lacks a portion of them. The sample records 250,000 to 300,000 clones, 90% being singletons. The source material was peripheral blood. Receptor source: a woman aged 55-70 years with COVID-19, enrolled during active disease.

V gene TRBV4-3 combines with J gene TRBJ2-7; no clear D. The CDR3 spans 14 residues. Germline assignment: CDR1 LGHNA and CDR2 YSLEER. Trimming pared 0 bases from V and 5 bases from J, leaving 11 bases between. In DNA form, the CDR3 reads TGCGCCAGCAGCCAAGATTATGGCCGGGACGAGCAGTACTTC. Its protein product is CASSQDYGRDEQYF.

The rearrangement uses TRBV6-2 or TRBV6-3 and TRBJ1-2, with a tentative D call TRBD1 (5 bases). The CDR3 is 15 amino acids. CDR1 and CDR2 from the germline V gene are MNHEY and SVGEGT. V lost 6 bases and J 0 bases, leaving 14 bases between the germline ends. The CDR3 loop is CASSGIGAANYGYTF. In nucleotides, the CDR3 is TGTGCCAGCAGCGGCATAGGGGCAGCTAACTATGGCTACACCTTC.

This clone was seen a few times. The V call is TRBV4-3, the J call TRBJ2-7; TRBD1 matches 7 bases. The CDR3 spans 14 residues. V was clipped by 1 base and J by 8 bases; unmatched bases: 8. Germline V gives CDR1 LGHNA, CDR2 YSLEER. The CDR3 DNA follows: TGCGCCAGCAGCCAAGGCAGCAGGGGGACGAAGCAGTACTTC. Encoded protein: CASSQGSRGTKQYF.

The V gene is TRBV19, the J gene TRBJ2-1, with TRBD1 identical over 7 bases. The CDR3 has 14 residues. The V segment lost 7 bases and the J segment 0 bases; nucleotides outside the gene matches: 3. Germline V gene sequence: CDR1 LNHDA, CDR2 SQIVND (reference sequence). CDR3 coding DNA: TGTGCCAGTACAAGACAGGGCTCCTACAATGAGCAGTTCTTC. Amino acid sequence: CASTRQGSYNEQFF. The full variable domain, with the rest looked up from reference TRBV19 and TRBJ2-1, is DGGITQSPKYLFRKEGQNVTLSCEQNLNHDAMYWYRQDPGQGLRLIYYSQIVNDFQKGDIAEGYSVSREKKESFPLTVTSAQKNPTAFYLCASTRQGSYNEQFFGPGTRLTVL.

The genes are TRBV24-1 and TRBJ2-5; 7 nucleotides match TRBD1. J was trimmed by 6 bases and V by 5 bases; bases with no gene match: 11. This CDR3 spans 15 amino acids. Germline-derived CDR1 and CDR2 are KGHDR and SFDVKD. CDR3 bases: TGTGCCACCAGTGTAATCCGGACAGGTCTTAAGACCCAGTACTTC. Translation: CATSVIRTGLKTQYF.

The rearrangement links TRBV19 to TRBJ1-5, with D unresolved. V was trimmed by 7 bases and J by 2 bases, leaving 18 bases between them. Germline lookup yields CDR1 LNHDA and CDR2 SQIVND (reference sequence). This CDR3 is built from 16 residues. CDR3 sequence: CASTGAYYGGNQPQHF. CDR3 DNA: TGTGCCAGTACTGGAGCCTACTACGGGGGCAATCAGCCCCAGCATTTT.

The V call is TRBV6-5, the J call TRBJ2-1, with TRBD1 matching over 9 bases. Trimming removed 6 bases from V and 11 bases from J; junction bases left unmatched: 14. The CDR3 loop spans 15 amino acids. Looked up from germline, CDR1 is MNHEY and CDR2 is SVGAGI. The DNA for the CDR3 is TGTGCCAGCAGGGACACCGGGACAGGGTGGGGAAAGCAGTTCTTC. Translating gives CASRDTGTGWGKQFF.

The chain combines TRBV7-9 with TRBJ1-1, with D unclear. The CDR3 is 14 residues long. Germline V lookup: CDR1 SEHNR, CDR2 FQNEAQ (reference sequence). V was cut by 1 base and J by 6 bases, with 12 bases left in between. CDR3 DNA sequence: TGTGCCAGCAGCTTAGTTCAGGAACGAGCTGAAGCTTTCTTT. Amino acid sequence: CASSLVQERAEAFF.

The V gene is TRBV19, the J gene TRBJ2-7, with D possibly matching TRBD2 (6 bases). In germline, CDR1 is LNHDA, CDR2 SQIVND (reference sequence). This CDR3 contains 14 residues. Trimming left V 4 bases short and J 3 bases short, with 13 bases between. Here the CDR3 reads CASSKAGGDYEQYF. The CDR3, as DNA: TGTGCCAGTAGTAAAGCCGGGGGTGACTACGAGCAGTACTTC.

This chain connects TRBV4-3 to TRBJ2-7; TRBD1 aligns across 10 bases. The CDR3 has 15 amino acids. The V segment lost 0 bases and the J segment 4 bases; nucleotides outside the gene matches: 3. From germline, CDR1 is LGHNA and CDR2 YSLEER. CDR3 protein: CASSQDGTGVYEQYF. The CDR3 DNA follows: TGCGCCAGCAGCCAAGACGGGACAGGGGTGTACGAGCAGTACTTC.

V and J are TRBV5-5 and TRBJ2-2; the match to TRBD2 covers 11 bases. Germline CDR1 SGHKS, CDR2 YYEKEE (reference sequence). The CDR3 length is 16 residues. The V and J ends lost 4 bases and 5 bases, in that order; junction bases with no gene match: 7. The CDR3 reads CASSIRLAGLTGELFF. Here the CDR3 DNA reads TGTGCCAGCAGCATACGACTAGCGGGGTTGACCGGGGAGCTGTTTTTT.

The chain combines TRBV4-3 with TRBJ1-5; 10 bases match TRBD1. The CDR3 sequence is 15 residues long. V was pared by 5 bases and J by 4 bases, with 5 bases of the junction left unmatched. The germline V gene encodes CDR1 LGHNA and CDR2 YSLEER. CDR3 residues: CASSIDRGLNQPQHF. CDR3 nucleotides: TGCGCCAGCAGCATAGACAGGGGGCTTAATCAGCCCCAGCATTTT.

This clone appeared a few times. The V and J genes are TRBV18 and TRBJ1-6; the D gene is possibly TRBD1 (5 bases). Germline V gene lookup returns CDR1 KGHSH and CDR2 LQKENI. The CDR3 is made up of 14 amino acids. V was trimmed by 4 bases and J by 5 bases, leaving 9 bases between them. The CDR3 DNA follows: TGTGCCAGCTCACTACAGGCAAATAATTCACCCCTCCACTTT. Translating it yields CASSLQANNSPLHF. Together with reference TRBV18 and TRBJ1-6, the CDR3 gives the full variable domain: NAGVMQNPRHLVRRRGQEARLRCSPMKGHSHVYWYRQLPEEGLKFMVYLQKENIIDESGMPKERFSAEFPKEGPSILRIQQVVRGDSAAYFCASSLQANNSPLHFGNGTRLTVT.

The chain is built from TRBV6-4 and TRBJ2-1; TRBD2 matches 9 bases. The germline V gene has CDR1 MRHNA and CDR2 SNTAGT. The CDR3 is 17 amino acids. Trimming at V came to 0 bases and at J to 6 bases, leaving 9 bases not matched to a gene. CDR3 sequence reads: CASSDSPSGVSFNEQFF. In DNA form, the CDR3 reads TGTGCCAGCAGTGACTCGCCTAGCGGGGTCAGTTTCAATGAGCAGTTCTTC.

V usage is TRBV7-2 and J usage is TRBJ1-5, with D possibly being TRBD1 (5 bases). Germline CDR1 reads SGHTA; CDR2 reads FQGNSA. V was pared by 1 base and J by 4 bases, with 11 bases between. This CDR3 spans 15 amino acids. The CDR3 DNA sequence: TGTGCCAGCAGCTTAGACGGAAGGGGAAATCAGCCCCAGCATTTT. The encoded protein is CASSLDGRGNQPQHF.

As to this clone: A read error may account for a junction end that differs from germline. The chain links TRBV7-7 to TRBJ2-3, with D possibly TRBD2 on 5 matching bases. This CDR3 comprises 15 residues. In germline, CDR1 is SSHAT, CDR2 FNYEAQ (reference sequence). CDR3 in DNA: TGTGCTAGCAGCTTCGGAGGACCTAGCACAGATACGCAGTATTTT. As protein: CASSFGGPSTDTQYF. Together with reference TRBV7-7 and TRBJ2-3, the CDR3 gives the full variable domain: GAGVSQSPRYKVTKRGQDVTLRCDPISSHATLYWYQQALGQGPEFLTYFNYEAQPDKSGLPSDRFSAERPEGSISTLTIQRTEQRDSAMYRCASSFGGPSTDTQYFGPGTRLTVL.

The rearrangement joins TRBV6-2 or TRBV6-3 to TRBJ1-2; TRBD1 matches at 8 bases. Germline CDR1 reads MNHEY; CDR2 reads SVGEGT. J was trimmed by 5 bases and V by 4 bases; bases with no gene match: 3. The CDR3 is 13 amino acids. CDR3 DNA sequence: TGTGCCAGCAGTTCTAGACAGGGGTATGGCTACACCTTC. Protein sequence: CASSSRQGYGYTF.

The rearrangement uses TRBV5-1 and TRBJ1-2; 7 bases map to TRBD1. The CDR3 is made up of 13 amino acids. CDR1 and CDR2 from the germline V gene are SGHRS and YFSETQ. Germline trimming cut 6 bases from V and 4 bases from J; bases unmatched to any gene: 6. The CDR3 region has the DNA TGCGCCAGCAACCTCGGACAGGCCTATGGCTACACCTTC. Encoded protein: CASNLGQAYGYTF.

The sample holds a few counts of this clone. This chain links TRBV5-6 with TRBJ1-5; weak D call: TRBD1 (5 bases). Deletions cut 0 bases from V and 5 bases from J, with 15 bases between. There are 16 residues in the CDR3. The V gene's germline CDR1 is SGHDT and CDR2 YYEEEE. CDR3 sequence reads: CASSLGATGFDQPQHF. The CDR3 DNA is TGTGCCAGCAGCTTGGGGGCCACAGGATTTGATCAGCCCCAGCATTTT.

This chain links TRBV19 with TRBJ1-1; 8 bases match TRBD1. Germline trimming cut 10 bases from V and 5 bases from J; bases unmatched to any gene: 6. CDR1 LNHDA and CDR2 SQIVND come from the germline V gene (reference sequence). The CDR3 totals 12 residues. The CDR3 coding sequence is TGTGCCACCGCCCGGACAGGGACTGAAGCTTTCTTT. It codes for CATARTGTEAFF.

The V call is TRBV15, the J call TRBJ1-2, with 7 bases fitting TRBD1. The CDR3 sequence is 14 residues long. V shed 6 bases and J 3 bases; nucleotides not matched to a gene: 7. Germline V gene lookup returns CDR1 LNHNV and CDR2 YYDKDF (reference sequence). The CDR3 sequence is CATRPAGQDYGYTF. The CDR3 DNA sequence: TGTGCCACCAGACCCGCAGGACAGGACTATGGCTACACCTTC.

J is TRBJ1-2 and V is TRBV28, with D perhaps matching TRBD1 (5 bases). The germline V and J ends were trimmed by 6 bases and 4 bases, with 21 bases remaining between them. This CDR3 region has 16 residues. CDR1 and CDR2 (germline): MDHEN, SYDVKM. This CDR3 is CASSFIGTSLGYGYTF. The DNA of the CDR3 is TGTGCCAGCAGCTTTATCGGGACTTCTCTCGGCTATGGCTACACCTTC.